This T cell receptor (beta chain) was sequenced during a study of blood T cell repertoires in COVID-19. Turning to the study itself: PBMCs, B-cell-depleted T cells, or T cells were the source of the cDNA or gDNA that made up the material.

Germline CDR1 SGHVS, CDR2 FQNEAQ. V was shortened by 1 base and J by 4 bases, with 13 bases between the two germline ends. This CDR3 has 15 residues. This clone was observed once. Across 20 to 25 US areas, participants ranged in age from roughly 18 to 95 years. Participants had their cohort set by participant-reported clinical history. In the authors' workflow: Researchers report that nucleated cell counts were estimated from reference gene primer amplification. The table came from immunoSEQ multiplex PCR; TCRdb's copy has only in-frame clones and leaves some out. The V and J calls and the clone size are those of that table, but D and trimming were determined from the DNA. The top ten clones hold around 1.7% of a sample with approximately 230,000 clones, under 90% of them seen once.

The source of this sequence is a man between 35 and 55 years old who had recovered from COVID-19. The chain is built from TRBV7-8 and TRBJ2-5, with D perhaps TRBD2 (6 bases). Sequenced: PBMCs or T cells enriched from blood (not recorded which). The CDR3 spells CASSLVRELRETQYF. CDR3 nucleotides: TGTGCCAGCAGCTTAGTTCGGGAGCTCCGAGAGACCCAGTACTTC.